This TCR beta chain was observed in a study of blood T cell repertoires in COVID-19. V lost 1 base and J 6 bases, leaving 8 bases between the germline ends. The germline CDR1 and CDR2 sequences are SEHNR and FQNEAQ (reference sequence). This CDR3 comprises 13 residues. Only in-frame clones appear in the TCRdb table, and some are missing; sequencing was by immunoSEQ multiplex PCR. Of more than 150,000 clones in the sample, 70% to 90% were seen once. The receptor was derived from an older woman with acute or convalescent COVID-19. Sequences were obtained from peripheral blood. This chain links TRBV7-9 with TRBJ2-3; the D gene is possibly TRBD2 (5 bases). The CDR3: CASSLGRGDTQYF. The CDR3 DNA is TGTGCCAGCAGCTTAGGACGCGGGGATACGCAGTATTTT.